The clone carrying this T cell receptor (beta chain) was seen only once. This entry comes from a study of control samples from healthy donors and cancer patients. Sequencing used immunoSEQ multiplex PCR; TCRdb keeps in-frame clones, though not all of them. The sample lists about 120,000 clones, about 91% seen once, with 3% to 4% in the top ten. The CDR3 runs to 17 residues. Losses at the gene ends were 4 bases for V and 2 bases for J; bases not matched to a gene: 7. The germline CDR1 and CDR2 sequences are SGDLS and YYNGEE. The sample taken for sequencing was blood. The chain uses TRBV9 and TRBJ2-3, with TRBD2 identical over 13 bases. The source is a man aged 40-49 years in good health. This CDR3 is CASSPRLAGGPTDTQYF. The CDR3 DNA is TGTGCCAGCAGCCCTCGACTAGCGGGGGGTCCCACAGATACGCAGTATTTT.